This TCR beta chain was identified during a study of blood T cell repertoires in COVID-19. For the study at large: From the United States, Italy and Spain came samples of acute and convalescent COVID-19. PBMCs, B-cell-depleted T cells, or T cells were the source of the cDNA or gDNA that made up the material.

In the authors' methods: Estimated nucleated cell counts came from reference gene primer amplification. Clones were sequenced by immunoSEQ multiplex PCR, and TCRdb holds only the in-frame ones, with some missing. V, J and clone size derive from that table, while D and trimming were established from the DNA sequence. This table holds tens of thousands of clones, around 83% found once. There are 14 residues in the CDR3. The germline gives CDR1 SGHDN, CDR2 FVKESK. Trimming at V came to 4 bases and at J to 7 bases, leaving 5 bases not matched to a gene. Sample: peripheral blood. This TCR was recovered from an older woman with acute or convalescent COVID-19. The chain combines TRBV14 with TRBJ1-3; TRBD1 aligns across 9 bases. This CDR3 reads CASSRLGTGNTIYF. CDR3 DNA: TGTGCCAGCAGCCGCCTCGGGACAGGGAACACCATATATTTT.